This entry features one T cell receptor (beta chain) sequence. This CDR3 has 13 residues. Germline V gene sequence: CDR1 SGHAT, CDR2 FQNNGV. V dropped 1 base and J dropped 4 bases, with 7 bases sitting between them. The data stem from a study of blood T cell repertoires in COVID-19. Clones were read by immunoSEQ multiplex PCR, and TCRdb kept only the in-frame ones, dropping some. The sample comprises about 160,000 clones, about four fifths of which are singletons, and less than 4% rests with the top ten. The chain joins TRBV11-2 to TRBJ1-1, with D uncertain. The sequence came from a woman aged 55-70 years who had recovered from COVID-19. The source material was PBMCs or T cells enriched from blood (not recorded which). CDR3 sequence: CASSLGQVTEAFF. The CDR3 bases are TGTGCCAGCAGCTTAGGGCAGGTCACTGAAGCTTTCTTT. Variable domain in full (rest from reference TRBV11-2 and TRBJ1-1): EAGVAQSPRYKIIEKRQSVAFWCNPISGHATLYWYQQILGQGPKLLIQFQNNGVVDDSQLPKDRFSAERLKGVDSTLKIQPAKLEDSAVYLCASSLGQVTEAFFGQGTRLTVV.